Below, 9 T cell receptor beta chains from the same sample are listed, as sequenced in a study of blood T cell repertoires in COVID-19. The data were produced by immunoSEQ multiplex PCR, yet TCRdb's version contains in-frame clones alone and is incomplete. The table lists some 150,000 clones, more than 70% of them singletons. Source material: peripheral blood. All receptors derive from a man in his 60s with active or convalescent COVID-19.

The rearrangement uses TRBV6-6 and TRBJ1-4; perhaps TRBD1 as D (5 bases). Germline-derived CDR1 and CDR2 are MNHNY and SVGAGI (reference sequence). The CDR3 contains 15 residues. Trimming left V 0 bases short and J 3 bases short, with 8 bases between. Written as DNA, the CDR3 is TGTGCCAGCAGTTACTCGCGGGACCCTAATGAAAAACTGTTTTTT. Its protein product is CASSYSRDPNEKLFF.

The chain has TRBV19 and TRBJ2-1; D gene uncertain. There are 15 residues in the CDR3. Germline assignment: CDR1 LNHDA and CDR2 SQIVND (reference sequence). V gave up 2 bases and J gave up 0 bases, with 8 bases separating them. The CDR3 DNA reads as TGTGCCAGTAGTATACTAGAGGCCTCCTACAATGAGCAGTTCTTC. Protein product: CASSILEASYNEQFF.

J is TRBJ1-3 and V is TRBV6-2 or TRBV6-3; D unresolved. The CDR3 extends over 12 amino acids. Trimming left V 5 bases short and J 4 bases short, with 6 bases between. Germline-derived CDR1 and CDR2 are MNHEY and SVGEGT. The CDR3, as DNA: TGTGCCAGCAGTCCCTTGGGAAACACCATATATTTT. Protein product: CASSPLGNTIYF.

The rearrangement links TRBV5-1 to TRBJ1-1; the D gene is possibly TRBD1 (5 bases). The germline V gene encodes CDR1 SGHRS and CDR2 YFSETQ. The germline V and J ends were trimmed by 5 bases and 5 bases, with 13 bases remaining between them. The CDR3 sequence is 13 residues long. The CDR3 sequence: CASSLGEGTEAFF. The DNA of the CDR3 is TGCGCCAGCAGTCTTGGGGAGGGGACTGAAGCTTTCTTT.

The chain joins TRBV11-2 to TRBJ1-6; no firm D call. Germline V lookup: CDR1 SGHAT, CDR2 FQNNGV. The CDR3 has 13 residues. Deletions cut 5 bases from V and 5 bases from J, with 7 bases between. CDR3 coding DNA: TGTGCCAGCAGCCCTAGACATAATTCACCCCTCCACTTT. This sequence encodes CASSPRHNSPLHF.

The chain recombines TRBV15 with TRBJ1-5; 9 bases align to TRBD1. V was pared by 2 bases and J by 4 bases, with 9 bases of the junction left unmatched. The V gene's germline CDR1 is LNHNV and CDR2 YYDKDF (reference sequence). The length of the CDR3 is 17 residues. The CDR3 sequence is CATSRRPGQGLNQPQHF. Here the CDR3 DNA reads TGTGCCACCAGCAGACGACCGGGACAGGGCCTAAATCAGCCCCAGCATTTT.

J is TRBJ2-3 and V is TRBV18, with 13 bases identical to TRBD2. This CDR3 region has 16 residues. Germline CDR1 KGHSH, CDR2 LQKENI. V lost 6 bases and J lost 2; bases outside the gene matches: 5. The CDR3 sequence is CASSSGTSGTTDTQYF. CDR3 in DNA: TGTGCCAGCTCTTCCGGGACTAGCGGGACCACAGATACGCAGTATTTT.

The chain combines TRBV5-4 with TRBJ2-3; the match to TRBD2 covers 12 bases. V lost 2 bases and J lost 4; bases outside the gene matches: 5. The CDR3 runs to 16 residues. Per germline, CDR1 SGHNT and CDR2 YYREEE (reference sequence). The CDR3, as DNA: TGTGCCAGCAGCTTCCTAGCGGGAGGGTCCGCAGATACGCAGTATTTT. It translates to CASSFLAGGSADTQYF.

The rearrangement uses TRBV19 and TRBJ2-7; D may be TRBD2 (5 bases). V was shortened by 5 bases and J by 6 bases, with 14 bases between the two germline ends. CDR1 is LNHDA and CDR2 is SQIVND in the germline V gene (reference sequence). The CDR3 is 13 residues long. The CDR3 DNA reads as TGTGCCAGTAGTCTGGGATTACTAGGCGAGCAGTACTTC. This sequence encodes CASSLGLLGEQYF.